These 7 T cell receptor beta chains came from one sample sequenced in a study of OX40 agonist ivuxolimab in advanced cancers. Clones were read by immunoSEQ multiplex PCR, and TCRdb kept only the in-frame ones, dropping some. The sample includes 20,000 to 30,000 clones, 65% to 90% seen only once; the top ten take about 15%. The sample was CD4+ or CD8+ T cells sorted from blood, taken in a trial of the OX40 agonist ivuxolimab. These receptors originate from an adult with an advanced solid tumor such as melanoma, head and neck, liver or kidney cancer.

This sequence joins TRBV28 and TRBJ2-5, with D unclear. With the DNA end fitting TRBJ2-7 better, the J assignment may be wrong. CDR3 length equals 14 residues. The germline gives CDR1 MDHEN, CDR2 SYDVKM. CDR3 in amino acids: CATNRVLTSYEQYF. CDR3 nucleotides: TGTGCCACTAATAGAGTGCTGACTTCCTACGAGCAGTACTTC.

This clone has just a few counts. The V and J genes are TRBV7-9 and TRBJ1-1, with D possibly matching TRBD1 (6 bases). The CDR3 loop spans 14 amino acids. The V end lost 0 bases, the J end lost 6 bases, and 11 bases lay between the germline ends. Germline V gene lookup returns CDR1 SEHNR and CDR2 FQNEAQ (reference sequence). The CDR3 DNA is TGTGCCAGCAGCTTAGCGCCGGGGGCTGCTGAAGCTTTCTTT. Translating it yields CASSLAPGAAEAFF.

The chain uses TRBV4-3 and TRBJ2-7; weak D call: TRBD1 (6 bases). V was pared by 0 bases and J by 2 bases, with 14 bases between. This CDR3 has 16 amino acids. Germline V gene sequence: CDR1 LGHNA, CDR2 YSLEER. For the CDR3, the DNA is TGCGCCAGCAGCCAAGATCTCAGGGGTGGGACCTACGAGCAGTACTTC. Amino acid sequence: CASSQDLRGGTYEQYF.

This chain links TRBV4-1 with TRBJ1-2; D is undetermined. CDR1 is MGHRA and CDR2 is YSYEKL in the germline V gene. V lost 0 bases to trimming and J lost 3 bases, with 11 bases between them. The CDR3 is 15 residues long. This CDR3 is CASSQERGGDYGYTF. CDR3 sequence (DNA): TGCGCCAGCAGCCAAGAACGCGGTGGGGACTATGGCTACACCTTC.

This clone was recorded only once. Here the CDR3 reads CASSQLAGDTDTQYF. As DNA, the CDR3 is TGTGCCAGCAGCCAACTAGCGGGAGACACAGATACGCAGTATTTT. The chain employs TRBV6-1 and TRBJ2-3; the match to TRBD2 covers 11 bases. This CDR3 contains 15 residues. V lost 6 bases, J lost 2 bases, and 4 bases stayed unmatched. Germline V gene lookup returns CDR1 MNHNS and CDR2 SASEGT.

The chain links TRBV4-1 to TRBJ2-7; 14 bases line up with TRBD2. The CDR3 consists of 15 residues. Trimming took 4 bases from V and 7 from J; bases not matched to a gene: 6. Germline V CDR1 and CDR2: MGHRA, YSYEKL. The CDR3 sequence is CASSPGLAGAREQYF. The CDR3 DNA reads as TGCGCCAGCAGCCCGGGACTAGCGGGAGCAAGAGAGCAGTACTTC.

The genes are TRBV7-9 and TRBJ1-2; 12 bases map to TRBD1. Germline V gene lookup returns CDR1 SEHNR and CDR2 FQNEAQ (reference sequence). This CDR3 contains 16 residues. V lost 5 bases, J lost 4 bases, and 8 bases stayed unmatched. CDR3 residues: CASSDSGTGGIYGYTF. CDR3 sequence (DNA): TGTGCCAGCAGCGACTCCGGGACAGGGGGCATCTATGGCTACACCTTC.